This is a list of T cell receptor beta chains from one sample in a study of shared clonotypes between healthy human individuals. The method was immunoSEQ multiplex PCR; TCRdb's version includes in-frame clones alone and lacks a portion of them. The table records approximately 2,300,000 clones, under 95% of them present only once. The specimen sequenced was naive CD4+ T cells from PBMCs. These receptors were collected from a man aged 18 to 29 in good health. Some clones in this sample may be carry-over from other donors' samples. Each CDR3 is given with its conserved first and last residue. Each record gives: J gene, clone size, D gene, V gene, CDR3 DNA, CDR3 protein. The D gene is left open where the match is weak. Size tells how often a clone was seen (once, few, many) or the class of an expanded clone, and some rows leave it out.

J: TRBJ2-3; size: -; D: -; V: TRBV5-1; DNA: TGCGCCAGCAGCTTGGGTACCAGCGGGACAGATACGCAGTATTTT; CDR3: CASSLGTSGTDTQYF
J: TRBJ1-1; size: few; D: -; V: TRBV4-1; DNA: TGCGCCAGCAGCCAAGACCGGATGGGGGTGAACACTGAAGCTTTCTTT; CDR3: CASSQDRMGVNTEAFF
J: TRBJ2-7; size: -; D: -; V: TRBV19; DNA: TGTGCCAGTAGTATGGGACCGCTCTACGAGCAGTACTTC; CDR3: CASSMGPLYEQYF
J: TRBJ2-3; size: -; D: -; V: TRBV5-1; DNA: TGCGCCAGCAGCTTGTCCGGGAACCCTAGCACAGATACGCAGTATTTT; CDR3: CASSLSGNPSTDTQYF
J: TRBJ1-4; size: -; D: -; V: TRBV5-1; DNA: TGCGCCAGCAGCTGGGACTTTGCAACTAATGAAAAACTGTTTTTT; CDR3: CASSWDFATNEKLFF
J: TRBJ1-3; size: once; D: -; V: TRBV27; DNA: TGTGCCAGCAGTTTAAAGGGTAGGGGGGCGAGGAACACCATATATTTT; CDR3: CASSLKGRGARNTIYF
J: TRBJ1-5; size: once; D: TRBD1; V: TRBV18; DNA: TGTGCCAGCTCACCACGGGACAGGGGAAATCAGCCCCAGCATTTT; CDR3: CASSPRDRGNQPQHF
J: TRBJ1-2; size: -; D: -; V: TRBV10-1; DNA: TGCGCCGGGGCCGAAGGCTACACCTTC; CDR3: CAGAEGYTF
J: TRBJ2-2; size: -; D: -; V: TRBV2; DNA: TGTGCCACCACCCGACAGGACACCGGGGAGCTGTTTTTT; CDR3: CATTRQDTGELFF
J: TRBJ2-7; size: -; D: -; V: TRBV6-1; DNA: TGTGCCAGCAGTGACGGCCCCTACGAGCAGTACTTC; CDR3: CASSDGPYEQYF
J: TRBJ1-2; size: -; D: TRBD1; V: TRBV28; DNA: TGTGCCAGCAGCCGGACAGGGGGGAGGTATGGCTACACCTTC; CDR3: CASSRTGGRYGYTF
J: TRBJ2-6; size: -; D: -; V: TRBV4-3; DNA: TGCGCTTCTGGGGCCAACGTCCTGACTTTC; CDR3: CASGANVLTF
J: TRBJ2-3; size: -; D: -; V: TRBV5-4; DNA: TGTGCCAGCAGCTTTGAGTCTGGGGGCACAGATACGCAGTATTTT; CDR3: CASSFESGGTDTQYF
J: TRBJ2-3; size: -; D: -; V: TRBV19; DNA: TGTGCCAGTGCAGGCCGGAATTTTGGGGATACGCAGTATTTT; CDR3: CASAGRNFGDTQYF
J: TRBJ2-1; size: -; D: TRBD1; V: TRBV9; DNA: TGTGCCAGCAGCGGACCCCGAGGGGGCGGGGAGCAGTTCTTC; CDR3: CASSGPRGGGEQFF
J: TRBJ1-4; size: -; D: -; V: TRBV18; DNA: TGTGCCAGCTCACCGGGATGGGGCGATGAAAAACTGTTTTTT; CDR3: CASSPGWGDEKLFF
J: TRBJ2-2; size: once; D: TRBD2; V: TRBV5-1; DNA: TGCGCCAGCAGCTTCGGACTAGCGGGAGTAACCGGGGAGCTGTTTTTT; CDR3: CASSFGLAGVTGELFF
J: TRBJ2-1; size: -; D: TRBD2; V: TRBV5-1; DNA: TGCGCCAGCAGCTTACTAGCGGATGCCTACAATGAGCAGTTCTTC; CDR3: CASSLLADAYNEQFF